This record covers a single T cell receptor (beta chain). Ten or more counts support this clonotype. This receptor's antigen is unknown. Base qualities are not provided; no much larger clone lies one nucleotide away. This record comes from a study of T cells in Graves' hyperthyroidism and ophthalmopathy (dated by TCRdb to the late 2010s). A note on the overall study: To identify distinguishing TCR V-J signatures, a discovery cohort of around 100 patients was used, comprising some 45 with Graves' ophthalmopathy and around 57 with stable Graves' hyperthyroidism. Prospective prediction of ophthalmopathy was tested in an independent validation cohort consisting of some 19 hyperthyroidism patients and more than 15 patients who later progressed to ophthalmopathy. The 75 to 100 discovery patients were randomly split 7:3 into training and test sets. Thyroid tissue and blood T-cell repertoires from more than 5 Graves' hyperthyroidism patients were also compared in the study. Once sampling was done, hyperthyroidism patients were given methimazole at a starting dose of 30 mg daily, whereas ophthalmopathy patients were given high-dose intravenous methylprednisolone. TCR Vbeta CDR3 sequencing of 135 peripheral blood samples (43 ophthalmopathy, 70 to 85 hyperthyroidism and roughly 17 progressor patients) is reported in the paper. Study-wide conclusions, independent of this receptor: During validation, the model predicted progression to ophthalmopathy a median of approximately 6 months ahead of onset, with just under 71% sensitivity and 72.22% specificity. A model built on a 13 V-J signature distinguished ophthalmopathy from stable hyperthyroidism, reaching around 87% sensitivity and under 84% specificity in cross-validation and 80%/75% in testing. Most expanded thyroid clonotypes (frequency above 0.001) were also found in blood, which suggests that blood repertoires may mirror thyroid immune responses. Sample size was not statistically predetermined, and blinding of investigators to group allocation was not performed.

V loses 7 bases of germline sequence and J loses 2 bases, and the interval between the two ends is 12 bases. Counted from cysteine to phenylalanine, this CDR3 has 14 amino acids. The only DNA kept is the CDR3, 42 bases in frame from the first base. The TCR beta CDR3 regions were amplified from RNA transcripts. For the first round of RT-PCR on the TCR CDR3, the HTBI primer set was used together with the Qiagen OneStep RT-PCR kit. Libraries were constructed in a second round of multiplex PCR, after which size selection and purification were carried out. Sequencing of the libraries was done on an Illumina HiSeq2000 using paired-end 100 bp reads. The authors' analysis ran thus. Raw data were processed with SOAPnuke, discarding reads with adapters, uncalled bases, mean Phred below 15, or no exact constant-primer or identifier match. COPE v1.2.5 was used to merge high-quality paired reads, and clonotypes were defined as unique nucleotide sequences. MiTCR v1.1 was used to align the clonotypes against IMGT TRBV, TRBD and TRBJ reference segments. Analysis was restricted to V-J combinations with a frequency above 0.0001, which covered just over 98% of repertoires. A TCS score was defined as the ratio between F50 (clonal expansion) and ExV (chaos), using BLOSUM62-based TCRdist between CDR3 peptides within each V-J. Welch's t-statistics and random forest reduced around 520 V-J features to roughly 13, which were used in a naive Bayes classifier (R e1071). The Morisita-Horn index was used to measure how similar the thyroid and blood repertoires were. The public sequencing data were trimmed at Q25 with fastp and processed into clonotypes with MiXCR by TCRdb, which kept only in-frame beta chains. All rows with the same CDR3 protein become a single entry with the most common DNA and genes. The V and J calls were not made by the authors but by TCRdb's processing. The sample table holds about 570,000 distinct CDR3 sequences, of which around 45% were seen once. In total, the top ten clones hold around 20% of the sample.

The study excluded patients with uncontrolled infections, other autoimmune diseases, pregnancy or lactation. Diagnoses relied on clinical symptoms, serum thyroxine and TRAb, thyroid ultrasound and orbital computed tomography. Trizol reagent was used to extract total RNA, and RNA quality was then checked on an Agilent 2100 Bioanalyzer. The sequence was obtained from an adult woman with Graves' disease, either hyperthyroidism or ophthalmopathy (not recorded which). The rearranged chain carries TRBV12-3 or TRBV12-4 and TRBJ1-3; the D gene lacks a confident call. Sequenced material: peripheral blood or thyroid tissue (not recorded which). DNA sequence: TGTGCCAGCACCCCTCTCGGGGCTGGAAACACCATATATTTT. It translates as CASTPLGAGNTIYF.